This entry lists 3 T cell receptor beta chains sequenced from one sample in a study of blood T cell repertoires in COVID-19 (dated by TCRdb to the early 2020s). Libraries came from the immunoSEQ multiplex PCR assay. TCRdb obtained this table from immuneACCESS and retained in-frame rearrangements with V and J assigned. These tables miss some clones; where compared with another copy, unresolved V genes account for less than half of the shortfall, and the remainder is unexplained. This sample is represented by about 220,000 clones; about 80% of them were singletons. Less than 2.5% of the sample goes to the ten largest clones. The material sequenced was peripheral blood. These receptor sequences come from a woman aged 60-75 years with acute or convalescent COVID-19.

This sequence joins TRBV3-1 (or the pseudogene TRBV3-2) and TRBJ1-5, with a weak D call TRBD1 (5 bases). CDR3 size: 16 residues. The V end lost 5 bases, the J end lost 2 bases, and 16 bases lay between the germline ends. Germline V gene lookup returns CDR1 LGHDT and CDR2 YNNKEL (reference sequence). CDR3 residues: CASSTWGGSRNQPQHF. CDR3 DNA: TGTGCCAGCAGCACATGGGGGGGGTCTCGCAATCAGCCCCAGCATTTT.

The V gene is TRBV7-9, the J gene TRBJ2-3, with 9 bases fitting TRBD1. CDR1 SEHNR and CDR2 FQNEAQ come from the germline V gene (reference sequence). This CDR3 region has 15 residues. V lost 5 bases to trimming and J lost 4 bases; unmatched junction nucleotides: 7. CDR3 in amino acids: CASSPRTGVADTQYF. The CDR3 DNA sequence: TGTGCCAGCAGCCCCAGGACAGGGGTTGCAGATACGCAGTATTTT.

The chain employs TRBV10-3 and TRBJ1-1; tentative D call: TRBD1 (5 bases). The CDR3 has 13 residues. Germline V lookup: CDR1 ENHRY, CDR2 SYGVKD. The ends were cut back, 6 bases at V and 2 bases at J, with 10 bases in the middle. CDR3 in DNA: TGTGCCATCAGCGGGACTTCCAACACTGAAGCTTTCTTT. Protein sequence: CAISGTSNTEAFF.